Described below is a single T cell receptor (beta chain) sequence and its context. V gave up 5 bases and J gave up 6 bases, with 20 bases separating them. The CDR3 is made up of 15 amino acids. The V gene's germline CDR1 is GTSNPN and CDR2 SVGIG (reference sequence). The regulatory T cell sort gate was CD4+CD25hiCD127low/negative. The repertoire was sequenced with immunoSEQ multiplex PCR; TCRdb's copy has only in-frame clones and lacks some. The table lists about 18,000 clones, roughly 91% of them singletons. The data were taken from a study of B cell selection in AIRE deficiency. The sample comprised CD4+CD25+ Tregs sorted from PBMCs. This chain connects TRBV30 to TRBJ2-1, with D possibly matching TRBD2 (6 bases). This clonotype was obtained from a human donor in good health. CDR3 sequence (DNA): TGTGCCTGGGTGGGGGACGGGGGAGTTAGCAATGAGCAGTTCTTC. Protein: CAWVGDGGVSNEQFF.